The T cell receptor (beta chain) described here comes from a study of CD4+ T cells in melanoma. Study-wide findings and caveats: CD8+ T cell, macrophage and B cell function reportedly correlated with neoantigen-specific CD4+ T cells. Neoantigen-specific CD4+ T cells in melanoma reportedly had diverse differentiation states.

On this clone: Its antigen is as yet unknown.

Trimming cost V 2 bases and J 9 bases; bases outside gene matches: 3. The CDR3 totals 14 residues. CDR1 is MNHEY, CDR2 SVGAGI, per germline. Profiled with immunoSEQ multiplex PCR; TCRdb holds only in-frame clones, not every one. The sample records roughly 50,000 clones, about 91% being singletons. This TCR was recovered from a human donor with melanoma. The chain carries TRBV6-5 and TRBJ1-6, with 8 positions matching TRBD1. The sample was peripheral blood. The CDR3 region is CASSYPDRGSPLHF. The CDR3, as DNA: TGTGCCAGCAGTTACCCAGACAGGGGTTCACCCCTCCACTTT.